This T cell receptor beta chain came from a study of T cells in Graves' hyperthyroidism and ophthalmopathy. Study results and caveats: Ophthalmopathy was told apart from stable hyperthyroidism by a 13 V-J model.

Unmatched junction bases numbered 5, after V lost 2 bases and J lost 4 bases. The V gene's germline CDR1 is MDHEN and CDR2 SYDVKM. The CDR3 is 14 amino acids. The source material, RNA transcripts, was used to amplify TCR beta CDR3 regions. First-round RT-PCR with HTBI primers amplified the TCR CDR3 region. Via MiXCR, TCRdb re-called the multiplex PCR reads, giving one row per CDR3 protein. This table holds over 500,000 distinct CDR3 sequences, roughly 15% found once. Newly diagnosed hyperthyroidism patients aged 18 to 65 years had disease lasting under 2 months. This clonotype was seen at least ten times. Its cognate antigen is unknown.

Sequenced input: blood. The chain links TRBV28 to TRBJ2-7; 7 bases fit TRBD1. The TCR comes from a woman aged 40 to 55 with Graves' hyperthyroidism. The CDR3 region has the DNA TGTGCCAGCAGTTTAAGGGGGCCAGGATACGAGCAGTACTTC. This translates into CASSLRGPGYEQYF.